The T cell receptor (beta chain) described here comes from a study of PD-1 blockade in classical Hodgkin lymphoma. Findings of the study overall: Relapsed/refractory patients reportedly had lower baseline diversity than newly diagnosed patients.

As regards this clone: Its target is unknown.

V lost 4 bases and J 1 base, leaving 11 bases between the germline ends. The germline V gene encodes CDR1 GTSNPN and CDR2 SVGIG (reference sequence). This CDR3 spans 14 amino acids. Relapse was seen in all patients after autologous stem cell transplantation, and brentuximab vedotin exposure was variable. Measured with immunoSEQ multiplex PCR; TCRdb has only the in-frame clones, and not every one. Of about 84,000 clones listed, around 90% are singletons. This TCR came from a human donor with classical Hodgkin lymphoma. The source was peripheral blood mononuclear cells (PBMCs), collected at baseline. V usage is TRBV30 and J usage is TRBJ1-5; weak D call: TRBD1 (5 bases). The CDR3 region has the DNA TGTGCCTGGAACGAGGGGTTGAGCAATCAGCCCCAGCATTTT. This codes for CAWNEGLSNQPQHF.